This record covers a single TCR beta chain. Total RNA, at least 6 micrograms per sample, was extracted from PBMCs. Alongside a J-beta primer mix, a sample-barcoded 5' primer served in a second PCR lasting roughly 7 to 11 cycles. MiXCR, run by TCRdb on the 5' RACE reads, gives a single entry per CDR3 protein. The sample contains 800,000 or so distinct CDR3 sequences, around 25% of which appear only once. This entry belongs to a study of blood T cells in healthy people across ages. This CDR3 spans 15 amino acids. CDR1 is MGHDK and CDR2 is SYGVNS in the germline V gene. Trimming cost V 0 bases and J 4 bases, with 12 bases left between them. These records were also assigned to another study, of T cells of mothers and their children. In that study: Related mother-child pairs shared marginally more repertoire than unrelated pairs, though not significantly.

The TCR originated in a boy younger than 18 in good health. This chain uses TRBV25-1 with TRBJ1-2; the D gene is possibly TRBD1 (5 bases). The sample was blood. CDR3 in amino acids: CASSEYLTGTYGYTF. CDR3 bases: TGTGCCAGCAGTGAATATTTGACGGGGACCTATGGCTACACCTTC.